Presented here are 26 T cell receptor beta chains from one specimen sequenced in a study of blood T cell repertoires in COVID-19. The repertoire was sequenced with immunoSEQ multiplex PCR; TCRdb's copy has only in-frame clones and lacks some. The sample carries about 82,000 clones, 80% recorded once. Sequenced: peripheral blood. The receptors stem from a woman aged 40 to 50 with active or convalescent COVID-19.

The V gene is TRBV7-3, the J gene TRBJ2-7, with TRBD2 matching over 8 bases. The CDR3 length is 19 residues. V dropped 4 bases and J dropped 0; count of bases not matched to a gene: 17. Germline values: CDR1 SGHTA, CDR2 FQGTGA. This CDR3 is CASSSPRTSTSGDSYEQYF. DNA for the CDR3: TGTGCCAGCAGCTCCCCCCGGACTAGCACTAGCGGAGACTCCTACGAGCAGTACTTC. Supplemented by reference TRBV7-3 and TRBJ2-7, the full variable domain reads GAGVSQTPSNKVTEKGKYVELRCDPISGHTALYWYRQSLGQGPEFLIYFQGTGAADDSGLPNDRFFAVRPEGSVSTLKIQRTERGDSAVYLCASSSPRTSTSGDSYEQYFGPGTRLTVT.

This clone was counted ten times or more. The chain carries TRBV2 and TRBJ2-5; TRBD2 matches at 13 bases. Losses at the gene ends were 5 bases for V and 2 bases for J; bases not matched to a gene: 14. Germline CDR1 SNHLY, CDR2 FYNNEI. This CDR3 region has 19 residues. CDR3 in DNA: TGTGCCAGCAGTCTTGAAGTGACTAGCGGGGGGACCCTACAAGAGACCCAGTACTTC. Protein sequence: CASSLEVTSGGTLQETQYF.

As DNA, the CDR3 is TGTGCCACCAGCGTACAGGCGAACACTGAAGCTTTCTTT. It encodes CATSVQANTEAFF. This chain connects TRBV15 to TRBJ1-1; weak D call: TRBD1 (5 bases). This CDR3 has 13 amino acids. The germline V gene encodes CDR1 LNHNV and CDR2 YYDKDF (reference sequence). Trimming pared 5 bases from V and 1 base from J, leaving 8 bases between.

In this sample, this clone turned up a few times. The rearrangement uses TRBV7-2 and TRBJ2-5; a possible D gene is TRBD2 (7 bases). V gave up 5 bases and J gave up 5 bases, with 15 bases separating them. This CDR3 has 14 residues. Germline assignment: CDR1 SGHTA and CDR2 FQGNSA. The CDR3 coding sequence is TGTGCCAGCAGCCCCAACGGGGGGCAGGAGACCCAGTACTTC. Its protein product is CASSPNGGQETQYF. The variable domain in full, with the rest retrieved from reference TRBV7-2 and TRBJ2-5, is GAGVSQSPSNKVTEKGKDVELRCDPISGHTALYWYRQSLGQGLEFLIYFQGNSAPDKSGLPSDRFSAERTGGSVSTLTIQRTQQEDSAVYLCASSPNGGQETQYFGPGTRLLVL.

The chain carries TRBV6-5 and TRBJ2-5; no definite D call. CDR3 length equals 15 residues. Trimming shortened V by 2 bases and J by 0 bases, and 10 bases separated the two germline ends. Looked up from germline, CDR1 is MNHEY and CDR2 is SVGAGI. Here the CDR3 reads CASSYLGQYQETQYF. CDR3 nucleotides: TGTGCCAGCAGTTACCTGGGCCAGTACCAAGAGACCCAGTACTTC.

This clone was observed a few times. Here the CDR3 reads CASSQESGNEKLFF. CDR3 nucleotides: TGCGCCAGCAGCCAAGAGTCCGGTAATGAAAAACTGTTTTTT. The chain joins TRBV4-3 to TRBJ1-4; D ambiguous. CDR1 LGHNA and CDR2 YSLEER come from the germline V gene. The CDR3 totals 14 residues. V was cut by 0 bases and J by 4 bases, with 6 bases left in between.

In nucleotides, the CDR3 is TGTGCCAGCAGCGAGGGACTAGAGTTATACAATGAGCAGTTCTTC. This gives the protein CASSEGLELYNEQFF. V is TRBV9 and J is TRBJ2-1; 8 nucleotides line up with TRBD2. In germline, CDR1 is SGDLS, CDR2 YYNGEE. The CDR3 covers 15 residues. V shed 3 bases, J shed 4 bases, and the junction held 6 bases outside the gene matches.

As concerns this clone: This sample includes further DNA sequences coding for the same CDR3. The chain couples TRBV2 to TRBJ1-4; D is unclear. The germline gives CDR1 SNHLY, CDR2 FYNNEI. Trimming stripped 4 bases from V and 5 bases from J, with 5 bases between. The CDR3 loop spans 12 amino acids. The CDR3 spells CASSGVNEKLFF. CDR3 nucleotide sequence: TGTGCCAGCAGTGGAGTAAATGAAAAACTGTTTTTT. Variable domain in full (rest from reference TRBV2 and TRBJ1-4): EPEVTQTPSHQVTQMGQEVILRCVPISNHLYFYWYRQILGQKVEFLVSFYNNEISEKSEIFDDQFSVERPDGSNFTLKIRSTKLEDSAMYFCASSGVNEKLFFGSGTQLSVL.

The chain has TRBV5-4 and TRBJ2-5; D is possibly TRBD2 (5 bases). The CDR3 spans 14 residues. Germline V gene lookup returns CDR1 SGHNT and CDR2 YYREEE (reference sequence). Trimming left V 4 bases short and J 7 bases short, with 17 bases between. CDR3 in DNA: TGTGCCAGCAGCCCTGGACGGGAAAGAGGGACCCAGTACTTC. This codes for CASSPGRERGTQYF.

This rearrangement joins TRBV30 to TRBJ2-6; possibly TRBD1 for D (7 bases). V was pared by 3 bases and J by 0 bases, with 12 bases between. The CDR3 has 16 amino acids. Germline lookup yields CDR1 GTSNPN and CDR2 SVGIG (reference sequence). CDR3 coding DNA: TGTGCCTGGAGCCCAGGGGGGCCCTCTGGGGCCAACGTCCTGACTTTC. Translating it yields CAWSPGGPSGANVLTF.

V usage is TRBV7-3 and J usage is TRBJ2-1; 13 bases agree with TRBD2. The CDR3 covers 19 residues. The V and J ends lost 2 bases and 7 bases, in that order; junction bases with no gene match: 14. Germline V gene lookup returns CDR1 SGHTA and CDR2 FQGTGA. As DNA, the CDR3 is TGTGCCAGCAGCTTATACGATCCACTAGCGGGAGGGCGGGGGAATGAGCAGTTCTTC. This sequence encodes CASSLYDPLAGGRGNEQFF.

The V call is TRBV29-1, the J call TRBJ2-3; 8 nucleotides agree with TRBD2. Germline lookup yields CDR1 SQVTM and CDR2 ANQGSEA. The CDR3 runs to 15 residues. V trimming: 4 bases; J trimming: 2 bases; junction bases outside the gene matches: 8. CDR3 sequence reads: CSVARLAQVTDTQYF. The CDR3 DNA reads TGCAGCGTTGCCCGACTAGCGCAGGTCACAGATACGCAGTATTTT.

The chain links TRBV19 to TRBJ1-5; D possibly corresponds to TRBD1 (6 bases). Germline V gene sequence: CDR1 LNHDA, CDR2 SQIVND (reference sequence). V was clipped by 7 bases and J by 7 bases, with 20 bases between them. The CDR3 has 15 residues. CDR3 region: CASNSGGRVGQPQHF. Written as DNA, the CDR3 is TGTGCCAGTAACTCTGGGGGCAGGGTAGGACAGCCCCAGCATTTT.

The CDR3 sequence is CATSRDPMGGSPLHF. CDR3 nucleotide sequence: TGTGCCACCAGCAGAGATCCGATGGGGGGATCACCCCTCCACTTT. This chain links TRBV15 with TRBJ1-6; D perhaps matches TRBD1 (5 bases). There are 15 residues in the CDR3. Germline values: CDR1 LNHNV, CDR2 YYDKDF (reference sequence). Trimming stripped 0 bases from V and 10 bases from J, with 13 bases between.

V usage is TRBV9 and J usage is TRBJ2-7; D remains ambiguous. Trimming pared 2 bases from V and 2 bases from J, leaving 8 bases between. The CDR3 extends over 13 amino acids. From germline, CDR1 is SGDLS and CDR2 YYNGEE. Here the CDR3 reads CASSVGPTYEQYF. The CDR3, as DNA: TGTGCCAGCAGCGTTGGGCCAACCTACGAGCAGTACTTC.

This clone was detected many times. V and J are TRBV7-2 and TRBJ1-1; the match to TRBD1 covers 10 bases. The CDR3 has 15 amino acids. CDR1 SGHTA and CDR2 FQGNSA come from the germline V gene. V dropped 6 bases and J dropped 8; count of bases not matched to a gene: 12. The CDR3 protein is CASSFYPGQGVEAFF. For the CDR3, the DNA is TGTGCCAGCAGTTTTTACCCCGGACAGGGGGTGGAAGCTTTCTTT. The full variable domain, completed using reference TRBV7-2 and TRBJ1-1, is GAGVSQSPSNKVTEKGKDVELRCDPISGHTALYWYRQSLGQGLEFLIYFQGNSAPDKSGLPSDRFSAERTGGSVSTLTIQRTQQEDSAVYLCASSFYPGQGVEAFFGQGTRLTVV.

The chain links TRBV10-3 to TRBJ2-7; 10 bases are a match to TRBD1. This CDR3 has 13 amino acids. The V and J ends lost 7 bases and 6 bases, in that order; junction bases with no gene match: 6. Germline V gene data show CDR1 as ENHRY and CDR2 as SYGVKD. CDR3 in amino acids: CAITTGQGTEQYF. In nucleotides, the CDR3 is TGTGCCATCACTACGGGACAGGGGACCGAGCAGTACTTC.

This clone was counted a single time. V usage is TRBV11-3 and J usage is TRBJ1-1; 11 bases line up with TRBD1. The CDR3 runs to 16 residues. The germline V gene encodes CDR1 SGHNT and CDR2 YENEEA. Losses at the gene ends were 4 bases for V and 4 bases for J; bases not matched to a gene: 8. The CDR3 region has the DNA TGTGCCAGCAGCTCATCAGGACAGGGGGCCGGCACTGAAGCTTTCTTT. Amino acid sequence: CASSSSGQGAGTEAFF.

The rearrangement links TRBV24-1 to TRBJ2-5, with 9 bases fitting TRBD1. There are 17 residues in the CDR3. Trimming removed 3 bases from V and 2 bases from J; junction bases left unmatched: 9. Germline V gives CDR1 KGHDR, CDR2 SFDVKD. In DNA form, the CDR3 reads TGTGCCACCAGTGATATCGGACAGGGGATGTGGCAAGAGACCCAGTACTTC. Its translation: CATSDIGQGMWQETQYF.

This clone was observed a single time. This chain connects TRBV7-2 to TRBJ1-1; no clear D. Looked up from germline, CDR1 is SGHTA and CDR2 is FQGNSA. Trimming cost V 1 base and J 8 bases, with 5 bases left between them. The CDR3 is 11 residues long. The CDR3 DNA reads TGTGCCAGCAGCTTAGGCACAGAAGCTTTCTTT. Protein product: CASSLGTEAFF.

This clone was picked up a small number of times. V usage is TRBV28 and J usage is TRBJ2-4, with D tentatively TRBD2 (6 bases). This CDR3 region has 15 residues. Trimming took off 6 bases at V and 3 bases at J, with 15 bases between the two ends. The germline V gene encodes CDR1 MDHEN and CDR2 SYDVKM. CDR3 loop: CASRGSGPGKNIQYF. The CDR3, as DNA: TGTGCCAGCAGGGGGAGCGGGCCGGGCAAAAACATTCAGTACTTC.

The chain has TRBV5-4 and TRBJ1-3, with 8 bases fitting TRBD1. Germline V CDR1 and CDR2: SGHNT, YYREEE (reference sequence). V was clipped by 6 bases and J by 4 bases; unmatched bases: 9. CDR3 length equals 15 residues. The CDR3 coding sequence is TGTGCCAGCACCCGACAGGGGAAGTCGGGAAACACCATATATTTT. Its protein is CASTRQGKSGNTIYF.

This chain connects TRBV13 to TRBJ2-5; 13 bases map to TRBD2. CDR3 length: 16 amino acids. CDR1 is PRHDT and CDR2 is FYEKMQ in the germline V gene (reference sequence). V lost 8 bases to trimming and J lost 4 bases; unmatched junction nucleotides: 10. Here the CDR3 DNA reads TGTGCCAGCGAGCCGACTAGCGGGGGGACACCAGAGACCCAGTACTTC. This translates into CASEPTSGGTPETQYF.

This chain joins TRBV11-3 and TRBJ1-2; D perhaps matches TRBD1 (6 bases). Germline lookup yields CDR1 SGHNT and CDR2 YENEEA. The CDR3 has 12 amino acids. V was pared by 5 bases and J by 7 bases, with 11 bases between. This CDR3 is CASSTGQTGYTF. The CDR3 DNA follows: TGTGCCAGCAGCACCGGACAGACTGGCTACACCTTC.

The genes are TRBV3-1 (or the pseudogene TRBV3-2) and TRBJ1-1, with TRBD1 identical over 10 bases. After removal of 8 bases from V and 7 bases from J, the junction contained 10 bases not matched to a gene. CDR1 and CDR2 from the germline V gene are LGHDT and YNNKEL (reference sequence). This CDR3 has 14 residues. In nucleotides, the CDR3 is TGTGCCAGCTCGCCGACAGGGGGCGTGCATGAAGCTTTCTTT. Translating it yields CASSPTGGVHEAFF.

J is TRBJ1-1 and V is TRBV27; D perhaps matches TRBD1 (6 bases). The V gene's germline CDR1 is MNHEY and CDR2 SMNVEV (reference sequence). V was pared by 7 bases and J by 1 base, with 16 bases between. This CDR3 contains 15 residues. The CDR3 nucleotides are TGTGCCAGCACTCTCGGGGGGCCGGGGAACACTGAAGCTTTCTTT. Translating gives CASTLGGPGNTEAFF.